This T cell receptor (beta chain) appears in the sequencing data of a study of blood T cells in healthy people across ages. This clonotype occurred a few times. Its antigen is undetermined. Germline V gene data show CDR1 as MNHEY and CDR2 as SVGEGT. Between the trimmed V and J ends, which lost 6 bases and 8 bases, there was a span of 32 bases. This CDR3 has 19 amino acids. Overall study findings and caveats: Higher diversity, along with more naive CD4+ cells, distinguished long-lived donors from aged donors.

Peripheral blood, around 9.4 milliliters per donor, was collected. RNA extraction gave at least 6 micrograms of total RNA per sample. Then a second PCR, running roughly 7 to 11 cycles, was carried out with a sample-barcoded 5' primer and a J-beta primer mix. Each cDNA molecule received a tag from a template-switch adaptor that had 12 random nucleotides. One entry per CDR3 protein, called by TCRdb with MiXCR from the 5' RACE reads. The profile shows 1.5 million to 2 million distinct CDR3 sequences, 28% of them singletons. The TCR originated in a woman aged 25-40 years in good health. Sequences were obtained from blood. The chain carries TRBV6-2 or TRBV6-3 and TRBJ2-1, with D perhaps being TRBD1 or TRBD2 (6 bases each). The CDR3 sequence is CASRKSPIDTEQRGDEQFF. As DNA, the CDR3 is TGTGCCAGCAGAAAATCCCCTATTGATACTGAACAGAGGGGGGATGAGCAGTTCTTC.